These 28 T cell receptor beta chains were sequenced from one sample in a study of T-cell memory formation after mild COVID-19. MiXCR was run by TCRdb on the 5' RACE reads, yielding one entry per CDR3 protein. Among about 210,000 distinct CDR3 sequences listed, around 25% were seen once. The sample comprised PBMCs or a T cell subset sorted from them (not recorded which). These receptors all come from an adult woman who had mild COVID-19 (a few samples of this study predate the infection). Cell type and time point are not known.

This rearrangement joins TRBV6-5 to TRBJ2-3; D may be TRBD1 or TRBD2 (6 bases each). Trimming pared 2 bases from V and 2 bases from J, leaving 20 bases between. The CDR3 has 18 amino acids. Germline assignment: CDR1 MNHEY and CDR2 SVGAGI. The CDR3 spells CASSYGSGGQGHTDTQYF. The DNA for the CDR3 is TGTGCCAGCAGTTACGGGTCCGGGGGCCAGGGCCACACAGATACGCAGTATTTT.

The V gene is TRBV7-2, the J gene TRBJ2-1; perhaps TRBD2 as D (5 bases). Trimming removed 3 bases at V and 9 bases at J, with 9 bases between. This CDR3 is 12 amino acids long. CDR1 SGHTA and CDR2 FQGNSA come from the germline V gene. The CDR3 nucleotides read TGTGCCAGCAGCTTTGGACTGCCTGAGCAGTTCTTC. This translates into CASSFGLPEQFF.

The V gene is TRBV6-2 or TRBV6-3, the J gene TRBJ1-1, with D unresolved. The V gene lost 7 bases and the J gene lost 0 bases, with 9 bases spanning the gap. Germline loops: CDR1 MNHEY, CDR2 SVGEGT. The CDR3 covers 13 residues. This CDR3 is CASNYALNTEAFF. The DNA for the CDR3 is TGTGCCAGCAACTATGCACTGAACACTGAAGCTTTCTTT.

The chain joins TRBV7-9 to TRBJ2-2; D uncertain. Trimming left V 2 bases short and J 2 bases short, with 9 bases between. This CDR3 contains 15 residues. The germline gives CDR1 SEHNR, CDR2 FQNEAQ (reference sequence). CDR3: CASSLRAGNTGELFF. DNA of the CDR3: TGTGCCAGCAGCTTACGGGCCGGTAACACCGGGGAGCTGTTTTTT.

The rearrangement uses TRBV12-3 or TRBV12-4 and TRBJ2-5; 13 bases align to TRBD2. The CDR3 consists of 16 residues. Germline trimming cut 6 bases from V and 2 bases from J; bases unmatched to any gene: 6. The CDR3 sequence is CASSHTSGRAQETQYF. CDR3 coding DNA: TGTGCCAGCAGCCATACTAGCGGGAGGGCGCAAGAGACCCAGTACTTC.

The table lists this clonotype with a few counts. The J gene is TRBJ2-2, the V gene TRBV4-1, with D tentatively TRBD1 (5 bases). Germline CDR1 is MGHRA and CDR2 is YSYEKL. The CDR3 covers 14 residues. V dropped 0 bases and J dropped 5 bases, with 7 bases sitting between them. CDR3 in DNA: TGCGCCAGCAGCCAAGATCCAGGGACCGGGGAGCTGTTTTTT. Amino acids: CASSQDPGTGELFF.

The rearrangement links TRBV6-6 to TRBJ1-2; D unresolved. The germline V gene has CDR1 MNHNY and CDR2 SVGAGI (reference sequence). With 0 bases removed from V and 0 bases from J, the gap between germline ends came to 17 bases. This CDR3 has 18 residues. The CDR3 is CASSYSVRVVRANYGYTF. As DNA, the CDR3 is TGTGCCAGCAGTTACTCGGTTCGAGTCGTTAGAGCTAACTATGGCTACACCTTC.

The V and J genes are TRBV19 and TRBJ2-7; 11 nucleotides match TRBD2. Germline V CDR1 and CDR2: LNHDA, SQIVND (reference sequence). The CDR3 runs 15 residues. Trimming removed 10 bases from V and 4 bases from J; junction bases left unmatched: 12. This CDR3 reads CATREETSGVYEQYF. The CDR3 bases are TGTGCCACCAGGGAGGAGACTAGCGGGGTATACGAGCAGTACTTC.

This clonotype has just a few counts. CDR3 DNA: TGTGCCAGCAGCCAGCCACTTCTAGGGGAGACCCAGTACTTC. Residues: CASSQPLLGETQYF. The gene calls are TRBV3-1 and TRBJ2-5; D call uncertain. Trimming took off 3 bases at V and 5 bases at J, with 13 bases between the two ends. This CDR3 is built from 14 residues. Per the germline V gene, CDR1 is LGHDT and CDR2 is YNNKEL (reference sequence).

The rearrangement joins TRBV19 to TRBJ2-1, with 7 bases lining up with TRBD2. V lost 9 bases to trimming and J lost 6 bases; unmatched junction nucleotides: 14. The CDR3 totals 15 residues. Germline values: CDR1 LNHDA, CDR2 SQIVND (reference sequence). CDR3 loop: CASQSQGAGVNEQFF. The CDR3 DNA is TGTGCCAGCCAATCCCAGGGCGCGGGGGTCAATGAGCAGTTCTTC. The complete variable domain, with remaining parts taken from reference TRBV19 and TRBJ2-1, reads DGGITQSPKYLFRKEGQNVTLSCEQNLNHDAMYWYRQDPGQGLRLIYYSQIVNDFQKGDIAEGYSVSREKKESFPLTVTSAQKNPTAFYLCASQSQGAGVNEQFFGPGTRLTVL.

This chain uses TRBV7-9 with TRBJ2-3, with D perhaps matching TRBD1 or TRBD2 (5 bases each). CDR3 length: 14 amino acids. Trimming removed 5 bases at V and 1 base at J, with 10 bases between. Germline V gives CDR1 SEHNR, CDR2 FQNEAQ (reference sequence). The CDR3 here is CASSPQGRTDTQYF. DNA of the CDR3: TGTGCCAGCAGCCCCCAGGGACGCACAGATACGCAGTATTTT.

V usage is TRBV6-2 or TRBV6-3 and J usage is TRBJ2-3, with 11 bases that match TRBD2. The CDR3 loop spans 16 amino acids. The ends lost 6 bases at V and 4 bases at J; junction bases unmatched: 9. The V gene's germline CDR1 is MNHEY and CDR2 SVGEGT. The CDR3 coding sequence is TGTGCCAGCAGATGGGCACTAGCGGGAGTGCCAGATACGCAGTATTTT. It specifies CASRWALAGVPDTQYF.

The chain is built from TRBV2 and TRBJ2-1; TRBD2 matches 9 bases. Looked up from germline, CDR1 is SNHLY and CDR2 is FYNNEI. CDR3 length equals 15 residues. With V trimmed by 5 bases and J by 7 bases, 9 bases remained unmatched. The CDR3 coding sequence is TGTGCCAGCAGTATCCGACTAGCGGAGCTTAATGAGCAGTTCTTC. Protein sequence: CASSIRLAELNEQFF.

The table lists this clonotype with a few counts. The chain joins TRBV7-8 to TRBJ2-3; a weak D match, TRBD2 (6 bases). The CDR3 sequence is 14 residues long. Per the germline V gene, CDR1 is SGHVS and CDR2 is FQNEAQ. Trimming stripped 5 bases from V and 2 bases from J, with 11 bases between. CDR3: CASSARGATDTQYF. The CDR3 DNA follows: TGTGCCAGCAGCGCCCGCGGGGCCACAGATACGCAGTATTTT.

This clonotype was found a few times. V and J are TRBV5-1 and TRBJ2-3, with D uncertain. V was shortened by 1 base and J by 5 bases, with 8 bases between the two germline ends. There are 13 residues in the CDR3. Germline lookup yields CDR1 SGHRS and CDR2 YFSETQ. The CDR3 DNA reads TGCGCCAGCAGCTTGCGCACGGGAGATACGCAGTATTTT. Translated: CASSLRTGDTQYF. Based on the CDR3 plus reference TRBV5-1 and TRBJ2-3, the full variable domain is KAGVTQTPRYLIKTRGQQVTLSCSPISGHRSVSWYQQTPGQGLQFLFEYFSETQRNKGNFPGRFSGRQFSNSRSEMNVSTLELGDSALYLCASSLRTGDTQYFGPGTRLTVL.

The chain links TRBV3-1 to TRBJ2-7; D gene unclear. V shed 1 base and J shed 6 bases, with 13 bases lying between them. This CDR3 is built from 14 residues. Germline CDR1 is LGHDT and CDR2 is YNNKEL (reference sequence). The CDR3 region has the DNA TGTGCCAGCAGCCAAGTTGTTTATGCCCGCGAGCAGTACTTC. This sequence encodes CASSQVVYAREQYF.

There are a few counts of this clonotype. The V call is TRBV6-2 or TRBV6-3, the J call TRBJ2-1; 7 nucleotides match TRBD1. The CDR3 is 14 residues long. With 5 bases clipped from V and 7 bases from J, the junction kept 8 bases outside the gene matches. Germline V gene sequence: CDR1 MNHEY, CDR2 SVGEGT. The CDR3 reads CASSRGTAQNEQFF. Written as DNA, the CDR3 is TGTGCCAGCAGTAGGGGGACAGCCCAAAATGAGCAGTTCTTC.

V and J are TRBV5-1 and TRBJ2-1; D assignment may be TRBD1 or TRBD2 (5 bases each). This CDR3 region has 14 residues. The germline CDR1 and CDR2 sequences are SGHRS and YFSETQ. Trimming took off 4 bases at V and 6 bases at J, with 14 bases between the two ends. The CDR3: CASSPGTLVNEQFF. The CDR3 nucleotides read TGCGCCAGCAGCCCCGGGACGTTGGTCAATGAGCAGTTCTTC.

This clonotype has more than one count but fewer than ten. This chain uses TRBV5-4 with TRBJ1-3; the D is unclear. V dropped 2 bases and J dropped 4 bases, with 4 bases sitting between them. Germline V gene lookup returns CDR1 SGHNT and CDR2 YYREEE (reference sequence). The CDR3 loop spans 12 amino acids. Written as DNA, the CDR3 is TGTGCCAGCAGCTTTTCCGGAAACACCATATATTTT. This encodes CASSFSGNTIYF. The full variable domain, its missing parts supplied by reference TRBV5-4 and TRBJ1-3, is ETGVTQSPTHLIKTRGQQVTLRCSSQSGHNTVSWYQQALGQGPQFIFQYYREEENGRGNFPPRFSGLQFPNYSSELNVNALELDDSALYLCASSFSGNTIYFGEGSWLTVV.

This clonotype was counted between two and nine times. The DNA of the CDR3 is TGTGCCAGCAGTTACTCGCATCCGAACAATGAGCAGTTCTTC. It specifies CASSYSHPNNEQFF. This chain joins TRBV6-5 and TRBJ2-1; D remains unclear. Trimming left V 0 bases short and J 5 bases short, with 8 bases between. The CDR3 loop spans 14 amino acids. CDR1 MNHEY and CDR2 SVGAGI come from the germline V gene.

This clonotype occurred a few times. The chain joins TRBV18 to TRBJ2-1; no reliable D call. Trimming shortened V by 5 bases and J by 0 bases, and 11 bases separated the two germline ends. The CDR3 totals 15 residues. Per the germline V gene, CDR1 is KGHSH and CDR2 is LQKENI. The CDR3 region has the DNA TGTGCCAGCTCAGGCCTCCATAGCTCCTACAATGAGCAGTTCTTC. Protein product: CASSGLHSSYNEQFF.

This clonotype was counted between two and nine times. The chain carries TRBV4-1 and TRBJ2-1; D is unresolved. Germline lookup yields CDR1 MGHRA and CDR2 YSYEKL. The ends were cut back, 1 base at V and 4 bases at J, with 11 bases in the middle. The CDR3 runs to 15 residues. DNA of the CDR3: TGCGCCAGCAGCCAAGGAGACCCCTCTTACAATGAGCAGTTCTTC. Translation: CASSQGDPSYNEQFF.

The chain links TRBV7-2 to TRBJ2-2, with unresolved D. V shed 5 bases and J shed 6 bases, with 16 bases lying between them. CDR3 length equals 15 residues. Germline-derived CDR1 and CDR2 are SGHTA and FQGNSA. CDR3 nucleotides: TGTGCCAGCAGCCGCCAACCCCAAACAGCCGGGGAGCTGTTTTTT. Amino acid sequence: CASSRQPQTAGELFF. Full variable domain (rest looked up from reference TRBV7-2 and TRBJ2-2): GAGVSQSPSNKVTEKGKDVELRCDPISGHTALYWYRQSLGQGLEFLIYFQGNSAPDKSGLPSDRFSAERTGGSVSTLTIQRTQQEDSAVYLCASSRQPQTAGELFFGEGSRLTVL.

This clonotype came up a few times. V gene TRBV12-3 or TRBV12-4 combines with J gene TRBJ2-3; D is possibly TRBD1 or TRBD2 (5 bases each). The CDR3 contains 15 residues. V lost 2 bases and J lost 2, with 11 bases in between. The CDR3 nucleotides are TGTGCCAGCAGTTTACGCAGGGACGCCACAGATACGCAGTATTTT. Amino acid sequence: CASSLRRDATDTQYF.

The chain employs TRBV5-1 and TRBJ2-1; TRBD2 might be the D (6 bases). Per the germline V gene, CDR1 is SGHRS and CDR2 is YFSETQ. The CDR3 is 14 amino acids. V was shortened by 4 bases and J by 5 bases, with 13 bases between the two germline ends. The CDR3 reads CASSPGTANNEQFF. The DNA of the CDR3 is TGCGCCAGCAGCCCTGGGACTGCAAACAATGAGCAGTTCTTC.

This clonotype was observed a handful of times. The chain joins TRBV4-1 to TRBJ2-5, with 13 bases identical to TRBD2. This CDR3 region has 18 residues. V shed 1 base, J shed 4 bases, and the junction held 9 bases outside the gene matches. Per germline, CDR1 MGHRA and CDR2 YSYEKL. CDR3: CASSQGFTSGGASETQYF. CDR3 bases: TGCGCCAGCAGCCAAGGCTTCACTAGCGGGGGGGCATCAGAGACCCAGTACTTC.

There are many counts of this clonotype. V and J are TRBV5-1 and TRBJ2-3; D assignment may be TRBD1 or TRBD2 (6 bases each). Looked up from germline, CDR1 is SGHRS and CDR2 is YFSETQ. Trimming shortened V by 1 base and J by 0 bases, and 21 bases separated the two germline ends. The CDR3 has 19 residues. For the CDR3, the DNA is TGCGCCAGCAGCTTGCCGCGGGACAATCCCGTTATTAGCACAGATACGCAGTATTTT. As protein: CASSLPRDNPVISTDTQYF.

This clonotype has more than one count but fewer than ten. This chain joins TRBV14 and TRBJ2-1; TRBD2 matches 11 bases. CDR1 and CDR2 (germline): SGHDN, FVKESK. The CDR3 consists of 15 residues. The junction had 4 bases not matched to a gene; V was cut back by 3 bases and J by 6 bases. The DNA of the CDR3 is TGTGCCAGCAGCCACGGGACTAGCGGCCTCAATGAGCAGTTCTTC. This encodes CASSHGTSGLNEQFF.